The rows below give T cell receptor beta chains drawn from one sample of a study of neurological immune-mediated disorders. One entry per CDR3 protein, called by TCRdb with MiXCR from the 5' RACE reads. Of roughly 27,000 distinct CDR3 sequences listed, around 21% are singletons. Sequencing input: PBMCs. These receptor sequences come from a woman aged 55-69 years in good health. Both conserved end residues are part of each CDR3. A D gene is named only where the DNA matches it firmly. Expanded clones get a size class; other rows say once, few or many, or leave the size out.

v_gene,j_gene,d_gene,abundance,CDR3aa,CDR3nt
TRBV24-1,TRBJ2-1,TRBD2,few,CATSDLAGKTYNEQFF,TGTGCCACCAGTGACTTAGCGGGAAAAACCTACAATGAGCAGTTCTTC
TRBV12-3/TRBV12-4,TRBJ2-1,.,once,CASSRYNEQFF,TGTGCCAGCAGTCGTTACAATGAGCAGTTCTTC
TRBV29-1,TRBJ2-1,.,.,CSVAPTGEQFF,TGCAGCGTTGCCCCCACCGGTGAGCAGTTCTTC
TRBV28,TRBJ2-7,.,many,CASSLGVAQQYF,TGTGCCAGCAGTTTGGGGGTGGCGCAGCAGTACTTC
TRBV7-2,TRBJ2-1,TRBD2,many,CASSLGPRGLAGYNEQFF,TGTGCCAGCAGCTTAGGACCCCGGGGACTAGCGGGTTACAATGAGCAGTTCTTC
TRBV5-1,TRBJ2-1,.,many,CASSLEGENEQFF,TGCGCCAGCAGCCTGGAGGGGGAGAATGAGCAGTTCTTC
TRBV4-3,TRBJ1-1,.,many,CASSQEVAYTEAFF,TGCGCCAGCAGCCAAGAGGTCGCGTACACTGAAGCTTTCTTT
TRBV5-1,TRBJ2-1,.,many,CASSIGALNEQFF,TGCGCCAGCAGCATCGGGGCTCTCAATGAGCAGTTCTTC
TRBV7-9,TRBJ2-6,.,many,CASGASGANVLTF,TGTGCCAGTGGGGCATCTGGGGCCAACGTCCTGACTTTC
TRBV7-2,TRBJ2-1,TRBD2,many,CASSRGGLYNEQFF,TGTGCCAGCAGCCGGGGGGGCCTTTACAATGAGCAGTTCTTC
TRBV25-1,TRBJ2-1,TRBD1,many,CASSKPGGGYNEQFF,TGTGCCAGCAGTAAGCCAGGGGGCGGCTACAATGAGCAGTTCTTC
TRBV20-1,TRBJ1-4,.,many,CSARDSRGAGEKLFF,TGCAGTGCTAGAGATTCGCGGGGGGCAGGGGAAAAACTGTTTTTT
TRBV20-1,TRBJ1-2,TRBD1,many,CSALGQTGDYTF,TGCAGTGCCCTCGGCCAGACAGGGGACTACACCTTC
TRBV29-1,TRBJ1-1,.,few,CSLSGGNTEAFF,TGCAGCCTAAGTGGTGGGAACACTGAAGCTTTCTTT
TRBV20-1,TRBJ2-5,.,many,CSARVKSETQYF,TGCAGTGCTAGAGTGAAGTCCGAGACCCAGTACTTC
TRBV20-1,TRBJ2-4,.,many,CSASPAGRNIQYF,TGCAGTGCTAGTCCGGCGGGAAGGAACATTCAGTACTTC
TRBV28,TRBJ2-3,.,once,CASLGLNDTQYF,TGTGCCAGTTTAGGGCTCAATGATACGCAGTATTTT